One and the same sample provided the 31 T cell receptor beta chains below, sequenced in a study of blood T cell repertoires in COVID-19. Profiled with immunoSEQ multiplex PCR; TCRdb holds only in-frame clones, not every one. The sample carries under 60,000 clones, almost 85% recorded once. The material sequenced was peripheral blood. Receptor source: a man between 60 and 70 years old with acute or convalescent COVID-19.

This chain connects TRBV5-6 to TRBJ1-3; TRBD1 matches at 8 bases. The CDR3 has 13 amino acids. Germline V gene data show CDR1 as SGHDT and CDR2 as YYEEEE. J gave up 7 bases and V 2 bases, and 2 bases lay outside the gene matches. The CDR3 region is CASSFQGANTIYF. The DNA of the CDR3 is TGTGCCAGCAGCTTTCAGGGGGCGAACACCATATATTTT.

The chain has TRBV6-5 and TRBJ1-1; D is uncertain. The CDR3 is 13 residues long. The V end was cut by 7 bases, the J end by 0 bases, with 9 bases between. Germline CDR1 MNHEY, CDR2 SVGAGI. The CDR3 loop is CASKRDMNTEAFF. The CDR3 bases are TGTGCCAGCAAAAGAGACATGAACACTGAAGCTTTCTTT.

The chain employs TRBV29-1 and TRBJ2-1; 9 bases agree with TRBD1. The CDR3 has 16 amino acids. Germline V gene sequence: CDR1 SQVTM, CDR2 ANQGSEA. J was trimmed by 7 bases and V by 4 bases; bases with no gene match: 14. DNA of the CDR3: TGCAGCGTTGGTTGGTCAGGACAGGGGATTGTAAATGAGCAGTTCTTC. Residues: CSVGWSGQGIVNEQFF.

The chain is built from TRBV7-6 and TRBJ1-3; D remains ambiguous. The CDR3 totals 16 residues. Trimming took 1 base from V and 0 from J, leaving 10 bases between them. Germline V gives CDR1 SGHVS, CDR2 FNYEAQ. This CDR3 is CASSLEQLISGNTIYF. The CDR3 DNA reads as TGTGCCAGCAGCTTAGAACAGCTGATCTCTGGAAACACCATATATTTT.

This clone appeared a single time. The chain links TRBV5-4 to TRBJ2-3, with D hard to call. CDR3 length equals 15 residues. V shed 1 base and J shed 2 bases, with 11 bases lying between them. Germline values: CDR1 SGHNT, CDR2 YYREEE (reference sequence). The DNA for the CDR3 is TGTGCCAGCAGCTTGACAAACCGTCACACAGATACGCAGTATTTT. It yields the protein CASSLTNRHTDTQYF.

The chain has TRBV2 and TRBJ1-5; unclear D gene. The CDR3 contains 12 residues. Deletions cut 4 bases from V and 6 bases from J, with 7 bases between. CDR1 and CDR2 (germline): SNHLY, FYNNEI. The CDR3 DNA reads as TGTGCCAGCAGTGGTGAGGGTCAGCCCCAGCATTTT. This encodes CASSGEGQPQHF.

This clone was seen a single time. The chain employs TRBV25-1 and TRBJ2-1, with 9 bases matching TRBD1. Germline V gene data show CDR1 as MGHDK and CDR2 as SYGVNS. V was clipped by 4 bases and J by 7 bases; unmatched bases: 11. The length of the CDR3 is 16 residues. CDR3 sequence (DNA): TGTGCCAGCAGTGTAACCGGGACAGGGAGGACGAATGAGCAGTTCTTC. This codes for CASSVTGTGRTNEQFF.

The chain has TRBV6-5 and TRBJ1-5; D uncertain. The CDR3 spans 14 residues. From germline, CDR1 is MNHEY and CDR2 SVGAGI. The ends were cut back, 10 bases at V and 8 bases at J, with 21 bases in the middle. The CDR3 sequence is CATKRTLGKEPQHF. The CDR3 DNA follows: TGTGCCACCAAGCGGACTCTTGGGAAGGAGCCCCAGCATTTT.

The CDR3 loop reads CASSPDRENTEAFF. The CDR3 DNA reads as TGTGCCAGCTCACCGGACAGGGAGAACACTGAAGCTTTCTTT. The V gene is TRBV18, the J gene TRBJ1-1; 8 nucleotides line up with TRBD1. Germline V gene sequence: CDR1 KGHSH, CDR2 LQKENI. The CDR3 has 14 residues. Losses at the gene ends were 3 bases for V and 1 base for J; bases not matched to a gene: 1. Full variable domain (remainder filled in from reference TRBV18 and TRBJ1-1): NAGVMQNPRHLVRRRGQEARLRCSPMKGHSHVYWYRQLPEEGLKFMVYLQKENIIDESGMPKERFSAEFPKEGPSILRIQQVVRGDSAAYFCASSPDRENTEAFFGQGTRLTVV.

This chain uses TRBV7-3 with TRBJ1-3; 8 bases line up with TRBD1. Germline V gene lookup returns CDR1 SGHTA and CDR2 FQGTGA. This CDR3 contains 14 residues. V trimming: 5 bases; J trimming: 4 bases; junction bases outside the gene matches: 4. The CDR3 region has the DNA TGTGCCAGCAGCCGGACAGGGCAAGGAAACACCATATATTTT. Encoded protein: CASSRTGQGNTIYF.

This clone has only a few counts. The chain uses TRBV6-6 and TRBJ1-5, with TRBD1 as a possible D gene (5 bases). Trimming stripped 0 bases from V and 1 base from J, with 10 bases between. Germline lookup yields CDR1 MNHNY and CDR2 SVGAGI (reference sequence). The CDR3 is 16 residues long. CDR3 sequence reads: CASSYSYDSSNQPQHF. The CDR3 DNA reads TGTGCCAGCAGTTACTCATACGACAGCAGCAATCAGCCCCAGCATTTT.

This clone was observed a single time. The chain employs TRBV9 and TRBJ2-3; 9 bases fit TRBD2. The V and J ends lost 4 bases and 0 bases, in that order; junction bases with no gene match: 6. Germline CDR1 is SGDLS and CDR2 is YYNGEE. The CDR3 sequence is 16 residues long. This CDR3 is CASSFSSGASTDTQYF. For the CDR3, the DNA is TGTGCCAGCAGCTTTTCTAGCGGGGCTAGCACAGATACGCAGTATTTT.

The chain recombines TRBV12-3 or TRBV12-4 with TRBJ1-1; a possible D gene is TRBD1 (5 bases). This CDR3 has 13 amino acids. Trimming removed 5 bases at V and 3 bases at J, with 10 bases between. CDR3 loop: CASSRQRYTEAFF. Here the CDR3 DNA reads TGTGCCAGCAGTCGACAGCGTTACACTGAAGCTTTCTTT.

The chain recombines TRBV5-1 with TRBJ1-6, with 7 bases aligning to TRBD1. The CDR3 loop spans 14 amino acids. Germline CDR1 reads SGHRS; CDR2 reads YFSETQ. J lost 5 bases, V lost 5 bases, and 4 bases had no gene match. The CDR3 reads CASRRQGDNSPLHF. The CDR3 DNA reads as TGCGCCAGCAGACGACAGGGAGATAATTCACCCCTCCACTTT.

V is TRBV6-1 and J is TRBJ1-3, with D possibly TRBD1 on 5 matching bases. V lost 2 bases, J lost 0 bases, and 8 bases lay in between. The CDR3 extends over 15 amino acids. Germline loops: CDR1 MNHNS, CDR2 SASEGT. Written as DNA, the CDR3 is TGTGCCAGCAGTGAAAGGGGTGACTCTGGAAACACCATATATTTT. Translated, it gives CASSERGDSGNTIYF.

The chain is built from TRBV27 and TRBJ1-1; no reliable D call. V was trimmed by 5 bases and J by 0 bases, leaving 10 bases between them. The CDR3 sequence is 14 residues long. In germline, CDR1 is MNHEY, CDR2 SMNVEV (reference sequence). The CDR3 bases are TGTGCCAGCAGTCGGGGAGGAGTGAACACTGAAGCTTTCTTT. Encoded protein: CASSRGGVNTEAFF.

This chain uses TRBV7-2 with TRBJ1-2; tentatively, D is TRBD1 (6 bases). This CDR3 spans 15 amino acids. Trimming stripped 6 bases from V and 4 bases from J, with 18 bases between. Germline V gives CDR1 SGHTA, CDR2 FQGNSA. The CDR3 bases are TGTGCCAGCAGTCTACCTTCGGGCAGGGGCTATGGCTACACCTTC. Translation gives CASSLPSGRGYGYTF. Full variable domain (rest looked up from reference TRBV7-2 and TRBJ1-2): GAGVSQSPSNKVTEKGKDVELRCDPISGHTALYWYRQSLGQGLEFLIYFQGNSAPDKSGLPSDRFSAERTGGSVSTLTIQRTQQEDSAVYLCASSLPSGRGYGYTFGSGTRLTVV.

This rearrangement joins TRBV11-2 to TRBJ2-3, with 7 bases aligning to TRBD1. The CDR3 sequence is 15 residues long. The V gene's germline CDR1 is SGHAT and CDR2 FQNNGV. V lost 0 bases and J lost 3; bases outside the gene matches: 3. CDR3 nucleotide sequence: TGTGCCAGCAGCTTAGATCGACAGGGTACAGATACGCAGTATTTT. This translates into CASSLDRQGTDTQYF.

CDR3 DNA: TGTGCCAGCAGTTTCGGGTATAGCAATCAGCCCCAGCATTTT. This encodes CASSFGYSNQPQHF. The rearrangement links TRBV27 to TRBJ1-5; D not resolved. The CDR3 extends over 14 amino acids. The V end was cut by 3 bases, the J end by 0 bases, with 6 bases between. Per germline, CDR1 MNHEY and CDR2 SMNVEV (reference sequence).

This chain links TRBV19 with TRBJ2-1; the D gene is possibly TRBD1 (6 bases). The CDR3 loop spans 16 amino acids. Trimming removed 6 bases from V and 5 bases from J, with 20 bases in between. Germline V gene lookup returns CDR1 LNHDA and CDR2 SQIVND (reference sequence). The CDR3 here is CASSQRGIFSHNEQFF. In nucleotides, the CDR3 is TGTGCCAGTAGCCAAAGGGGGATATTTTCCCACAATGAGCAGTTCTTC.

The chain combines TRBV28 with TRBJ2-2; tentatively, D is TRBD2 (7 bases). The V end lost 8 bases, the J end lost 1 base, and 14 bases lay between the germline ends. This CDR3 region has 15 residues. Germline-derived CDR1 and CDR2 are MDHEN and SYDVKM. Here the CDR3 DNA reads TGTGCCAGCGGGGGGGCACCTAAGAACACCGGGGAGCTGTTTTTT. Residues: CASGGAPKNTGELFF.

This chain joins TRBV18 and TRBJ1-4; D is uncertain. V was clipped by 4 bases and J by 4 bases, with 7 bases between them. Germline V gene data show CDR1 as KGHSH and CDR2 as LQKENI. CDR3 length: 13 residues. The DNA of the CDR3 is TGTGCCAGCTCACGGGCATATAATGAAAAACTGTTTTTT. This encodes CASSRAYNEKLFF.

The CDR3 protein is CASSGQGVNEQFF. The CDR3 DNA is TGTGCCAGCAGCGGACAGGGCGTCAATGAGCAGTTCTTC. The chain couples TRBV9 to TRBJ2-1; 7 bases map to TRBD1. CDR1 and CDR2 from the germline V gene are SGDLS and YYNGEE. After removal of 3 bases from V and 6 bases from J, the junction contained 3 bases not matched to a gene. The CDR3 is 13 residues long. Full variable domain (missing parts from reference TRBV9 and TRBJ2-1): DSGVTQTPKHLITATGQRVTLRCSPRSGDLSVYWYQQSLDQGLQFLIQYYNGEERAKGNILERFSAQQFPDLHSELNLSSLELGDSALYFCASSGQGVNEQFFGPGTRLTVL.

The chain links TRBV24-1 to TRBJ2-3; 8 bases match TRBD2. Looked up from germline, CDR1 is KGHDR and CDR2 is SFDVKD. This CDR3 contains 19 residues. The junction had 14 bases not matched to a gene; V was cut back by 4 bases and J by 0 bases. This chain's CDR3 is CATSDLPGRAGVSTDTQYF. CDR3 bases: TGTGCCACCAGTGACTTACCGGGGCGAGCGGGGGTCAGCACAGATACGCAGTATTTT.

The V call is TRBV18, the J call TRBJ2-7, with D perhaps TRBD1 (6 bases). CDR3 length: 13 residues. V dropped 3 bases and J dropped 5 bases, with 11 bases sitting between them. Germline V gene data show CDR1 as KGHSH and CDR2 as LQKENI. CDR3 sequence reads: CASSPITGNEQYF. The CDR3 DNA sequence: TGTGCCAGCTCACCGATCACAGGGAACGAGCAGTACTTC.

J is TRBJ1-2 and V is TRBV30, with 8 bases aligning to TRBD1. J gave up 3 bases and V 3 bases, and 3 bases lay outside the gene matches. Germline V gene sequence: CDR1 GTSNPN, CDR2 SVGIG (reference sequence). The CDR3 is 13 amino acids. For the CDR3, the DNA is TGTGCCTGGAGAGACAGGGGAGACTATGGCTACACCTTC. Protein: CAWRDRGDYGYTF.

This chain connects TRBV11-2 to TRBJ2-5, with 11 bases fitting TRBD1. The CDR3 covers 13 residues. The junction had 3 bases not matched to a gene; V was cut back by 7 bases and J by 5 bases. Germline CDR1 SGHAT, CDR2 FQNNGV. The CDR3 loop reads CASTWTGGETQYF. For the CDR3, the DNA is TGTGCCAGCACCTGGACAGGGGGCGAGACCCAGTACTTC.

V gene TRBV27 combines with J gene TRBJ1-4; 10 bases are a match to TRBD1. The germline gives CDR1 MNHEY, CDR2 SMNVEV (reference sequence). V lost 8 bases to trimming and J lost 7 bases; unmatched junction nucleotides: 7. The CDR3 is 14 residues long. The DNA for the CDR3 is TGTGCCAGCGGTCCCGACAGGGGGCGTGAAAAACTGTTTTTT. Encoded protein: CASGPDRGREKLFF. The whole variable domain, filled in from reference TRBV27 and TRBJ1-4, reads EAQVTQNPRYLITVTGKKLTVTCSQNMNHEYMSWYRQDPGLGLRQIYYSMNVEVTDKGDVPEGYKVSRKEKRNFPLILESPSPNQTSLYFCASGPDRGREKLFFGSGTQLSVL.

This sequence joins TRBV21-1 and TRBJ1-2. TRBV21-1 is a pseudogene. This CDR3 spans 17 amino acids. In nucleotides, the CDR3 is TGTGCCAGCAGCAAAGGATCGACTTTATGGCGTTGCCAAGGCTACACCTTC. Its translation: CASSKGSTLWRCQGYTF.

The chain has TRBV5-4 and TRBJ1-2; the match to TRBD1 covers 9 bases. CDR1 SGHNT and CDR2 YYREEE come from the germline V gene (reference sequence). The CDR3 has 13 residues. V lost 2 bases, J lost 7 bases, and 3 bases stayed unmatched. CDR3 nucleotides: TGTGCCAGCAGCTTTGACAGGGGGTTTGGCTACACCTTC. Translating it yields CASSFDRGFGYTF.

This clone was counted between two and nine times. The chain uses TRBV9 and TRBJ2-7; 8 bases agree with TRBD1. Germline V gives CDR1 SGDLS, CDR2 YYNGEE. The CDR3 is made up of 14 amino acids. Unmatched junction bases numbered 3, after V lost 0 bases and J lost 4 bases. The CDR3 sequence is CASSVGQGAYEQYF. In nucleotides, the CDR3 is TGTGCCAGCAGCGTAGGCCAGGGGGCTTACGAGCAGTACTTC.